A single sample is the source of the 3 T cell receptor beta chains below, sequenced in a study of cytomegalovirus exposure and HLA in healthy donors. PCR amplification relied on 60 Vbeta primers (plus 13 Jbeta primers). TCRdb's table, derived via immunoSEQ multiplex PCR, lists solely in-frame clones and lacks some. This repertoire shows some 120,000 clones, approximately 85% found once; its top ten account for under 8.5%. The sequenced material came from PBMCs. Every receptor here comes from a woman aged 30 to 39 in good health and CMV-seropositive.

This clone showed up just once. This chain uses TRBV2 with TRBJ1-3; D gene ambiguous. Germline V lookup: CDR1 SNHLY, CDR2 FYNNEI. The CDR3 is made up of 12 amino acids. Trimming pared 9 bases from V and 0 bases from J, leaving 6 bases between. The CDR3: CASHPSGNTIYF. DNA of the CDR3: TGTGCCAGTCATCCCTCTGGAAACACCATATATTTT.

The chain couples TRBV28 to TRBJ1-3; D unclear. Germline V gene sequence: CDR1 MDHEN, CDR2 SYDVKM. Trimming removed 0 bases from V and 0 bases from J, with 6 bases in between. The CDR3 covers 15 residues. The CDR3: CASSLWRSSGNTIYF. The CDR3 nucleotides read TGTGCCAGCAGTTTATGGAGGAGCTCTGGAAACACCATATATTTT.

Of note for this clone: The DNA is omitted, as the CDR3 cannot be located on it reliably, and the CDR3 follows TCRdb's listing. The chain uses TRBV21-1 and TRBJ2-7; the tabulated D call, TRBD1, remains unverified against the DNA. TRBV21-1 is noted as a pseudogene. The length of the CDR3 is 11 amino acids, counting both ends. The CDR3 sequence: CASSKWGQGAF.